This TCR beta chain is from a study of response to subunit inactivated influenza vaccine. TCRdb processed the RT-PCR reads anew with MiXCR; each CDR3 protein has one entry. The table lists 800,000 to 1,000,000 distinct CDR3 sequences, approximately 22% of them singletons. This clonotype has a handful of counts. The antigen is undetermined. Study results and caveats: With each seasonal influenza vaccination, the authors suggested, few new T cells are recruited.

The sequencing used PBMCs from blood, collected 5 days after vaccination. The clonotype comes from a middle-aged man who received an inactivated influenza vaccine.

In DNA, the CDR3 is TGTGCCAGCAGTGGAAAGACATACACTGAAGCTTTCTTT. Its protein is CASSGKTYTEAFF. The rearrangement joins TRBV25-1 to TRBJ1-1; the D is unclear. The germline V gene encodes CDR1 MGHDK and CDR2 SYGVNS. The CDR3 extends over 13 amino acids. The germline V and J ends were trimmed by 4 bases and 3 bases, with 9 bases remaining between them.